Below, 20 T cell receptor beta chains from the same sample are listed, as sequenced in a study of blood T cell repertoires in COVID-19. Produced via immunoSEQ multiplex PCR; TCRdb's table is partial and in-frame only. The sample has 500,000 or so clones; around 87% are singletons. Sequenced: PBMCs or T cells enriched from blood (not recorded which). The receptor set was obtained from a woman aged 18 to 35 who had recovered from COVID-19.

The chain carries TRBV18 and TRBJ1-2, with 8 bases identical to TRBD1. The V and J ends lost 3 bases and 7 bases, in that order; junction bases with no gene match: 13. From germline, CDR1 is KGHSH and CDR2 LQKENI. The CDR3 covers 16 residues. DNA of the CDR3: TGTGCCAGCTCACCCTTCAGGGGGCGATATGATTCTGGCTACACCTTC. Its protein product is CASSPFRGRYDSGYTF.

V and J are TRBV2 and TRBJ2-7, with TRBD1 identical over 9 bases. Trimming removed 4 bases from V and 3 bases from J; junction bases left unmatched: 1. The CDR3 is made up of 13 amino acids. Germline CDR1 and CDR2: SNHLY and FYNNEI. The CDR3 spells CASSGQGGYEQYF. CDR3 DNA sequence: TGTGCCAGCAGTGGACAGGGGGGCTACGAGCAGTACTTC.

The CDR3 sequence is CASSFRGGAGTDTQYF. In DNA, the CDR3 is TGTGCCAGCAGCTTTAGAGGGGGCGCGGGCACAGATACGCAGTATTTT. The chain links TRBV5-4 to TRBJ2-3; 7 nucleotides match TRBD1. Germline CDR1 reads SGHNT; CDR2 reads YYREEE (reference sequence). V was clipped by 2 bases and J by 1 base; unmatched bases: 7. CDR3 length equals 16 residues.

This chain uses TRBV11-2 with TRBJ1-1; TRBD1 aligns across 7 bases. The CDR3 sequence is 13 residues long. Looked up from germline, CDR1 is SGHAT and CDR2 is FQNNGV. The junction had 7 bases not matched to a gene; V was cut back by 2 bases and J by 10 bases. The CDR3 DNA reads TGTGCCAGCAGCTTAAGCTTCCAGGGGGGAGCTTTCTTT. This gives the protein CASSLSFQGGAFF.

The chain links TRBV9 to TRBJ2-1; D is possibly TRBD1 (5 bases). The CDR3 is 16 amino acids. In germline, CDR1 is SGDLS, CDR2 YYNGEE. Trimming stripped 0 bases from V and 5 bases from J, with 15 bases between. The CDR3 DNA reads TGTGCCAGCAGCGTAGGGGGCAGCCAGGGCCACAATGAGCAGTTCTTC. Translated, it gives CASSVGGSQGHNEQFF.

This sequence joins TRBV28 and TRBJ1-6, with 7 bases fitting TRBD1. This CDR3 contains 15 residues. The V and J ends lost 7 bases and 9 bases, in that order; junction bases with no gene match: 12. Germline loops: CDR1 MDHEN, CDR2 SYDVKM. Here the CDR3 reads CASTASGNRGSPLHF. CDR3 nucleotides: TGTGCCAGCACTGCGTCTGGTAACAGGGGTTCACCCCTCCACTTT. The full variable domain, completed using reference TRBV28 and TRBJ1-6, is DVKVTQSSRYLVKRTGEKVFLECVQDMDHENMFWYRQDPGLGLRLIYFSYDVKMKEKGDIPEGYSVSREKKERFSLILESASTNQTSMYLCASTASGNRGSPLHFGNGTRLTVT.

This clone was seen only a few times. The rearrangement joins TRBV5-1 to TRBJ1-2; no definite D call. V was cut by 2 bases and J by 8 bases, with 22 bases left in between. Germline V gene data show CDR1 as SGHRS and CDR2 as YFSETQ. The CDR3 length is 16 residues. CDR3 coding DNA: TGCGCCAGCAGCTTAGCCCAGGCTCCCTTTATACAAGGCTACACCTTC. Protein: CASSLAQAPFIQGYTF.

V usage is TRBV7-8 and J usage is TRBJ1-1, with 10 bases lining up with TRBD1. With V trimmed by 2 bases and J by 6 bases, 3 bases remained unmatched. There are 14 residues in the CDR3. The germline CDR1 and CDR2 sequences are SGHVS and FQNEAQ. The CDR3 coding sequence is TGTGCCAGCAGCTTATCGACAGGGGGCCCTGAAGCTTTCTTT. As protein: CASSLSTGGPEAFF.

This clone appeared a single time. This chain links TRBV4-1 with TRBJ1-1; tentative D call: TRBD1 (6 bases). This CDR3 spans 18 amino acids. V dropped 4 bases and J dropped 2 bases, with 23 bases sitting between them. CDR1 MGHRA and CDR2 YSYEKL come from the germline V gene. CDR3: CASSLRTYAQGINTEAFF. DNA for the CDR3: TGCGCCAGCAGCCTTCGAACCTATGCACAGGGCATTAACACTGAAGCTTTCTTT.

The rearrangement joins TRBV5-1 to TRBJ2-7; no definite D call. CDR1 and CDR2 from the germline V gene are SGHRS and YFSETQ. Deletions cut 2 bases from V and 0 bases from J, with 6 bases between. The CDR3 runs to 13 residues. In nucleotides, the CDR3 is TGCGCCAGCAGCTTTGGCGGCTCCTACGAGCAGTACTTC. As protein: CASSFGGSYEQYF.

The CDR3 loop reads CASSITGANEKLFF. CDR3 DNA sequence: TGTGCCAGCAGTATTACAGGAGCTAATGAAAAACTGTTTTTT. V usage is TRBV2 and J usage is TRBJ1-4; TRBD1 might be the D (5 bases). Trimming shortened V by 5 bases and J by 3 bases, and 10 bases separated the two germline ends. Germline lookup yields CDR1 SNHLY and CDR2 FYNNEI. This CDR3 has 14 residues.

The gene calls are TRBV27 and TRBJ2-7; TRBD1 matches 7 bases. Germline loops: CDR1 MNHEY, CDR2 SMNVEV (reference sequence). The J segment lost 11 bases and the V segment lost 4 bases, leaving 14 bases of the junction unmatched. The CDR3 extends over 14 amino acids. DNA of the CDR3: TGTGCCAGCAGTTCAGGGGGACCCCCGTTAGGGGAGTACTTC. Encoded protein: CASSSGGPPLGEYF.

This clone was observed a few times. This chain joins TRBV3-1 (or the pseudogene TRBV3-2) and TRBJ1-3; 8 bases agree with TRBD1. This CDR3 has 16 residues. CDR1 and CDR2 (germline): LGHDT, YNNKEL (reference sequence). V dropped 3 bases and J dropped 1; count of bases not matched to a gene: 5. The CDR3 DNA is TGTGCCAGCAGCCAGCAGGGGGCGATTTCTGGAAACACCATATATTTT. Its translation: CASSQQGAISGNTIYF.

In nucleotides, the CDR3 is TGTGCCAGCATGCGTCTAGCGGGGGCTGGGGCCAACGTCCTGACTTTC. This translates into CASMRLAGAGANVLTF. V gene TRBV2 combines with J gene TRBJ2-6, with TRBD2 matching over 10 bases. The germline CDR1 and CDR2 sequences are SNHLY and FYNNEI. The CDR3 has 16 residues. V was pared by 7 bases and J by 2 bases, with 5 bases of the junction left unmatched.

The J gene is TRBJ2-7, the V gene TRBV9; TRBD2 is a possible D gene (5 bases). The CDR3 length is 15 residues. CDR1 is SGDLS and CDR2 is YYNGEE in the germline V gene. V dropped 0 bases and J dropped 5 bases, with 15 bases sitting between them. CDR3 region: CASSVGEHPSHEQYF. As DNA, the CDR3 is TGTGCCAGCAGCGTAGGGGAGCATCCCTCTCACGAGCAGTACTTC. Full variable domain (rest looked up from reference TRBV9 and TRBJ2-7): DSGVTQTPKHLITATGQRVTLRCSPRSGDLSVYWYQQSLDQGLQFLIQYYNGEERAKGNILERFSAQQFPDLHSELNLSSLELGDSALYFCASSVGEHPSHEQYFGPGTRLTVT.

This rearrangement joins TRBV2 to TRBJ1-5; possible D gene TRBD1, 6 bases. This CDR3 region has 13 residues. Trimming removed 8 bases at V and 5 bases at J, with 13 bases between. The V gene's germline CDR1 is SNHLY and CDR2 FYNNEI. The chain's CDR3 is CASSLQGDQPQHF. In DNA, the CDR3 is TGTGCCAGCTCCTTACAGGGAGATCAGCCCCAGCATTTT.

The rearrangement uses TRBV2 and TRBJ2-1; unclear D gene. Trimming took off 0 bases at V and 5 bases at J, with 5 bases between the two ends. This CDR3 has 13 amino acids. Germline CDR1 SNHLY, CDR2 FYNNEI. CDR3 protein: CASSEAQNNEQFF. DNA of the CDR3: TGTGCCAGCAGTGAAGCACAAAACAATGAGCAGTTCTTC.

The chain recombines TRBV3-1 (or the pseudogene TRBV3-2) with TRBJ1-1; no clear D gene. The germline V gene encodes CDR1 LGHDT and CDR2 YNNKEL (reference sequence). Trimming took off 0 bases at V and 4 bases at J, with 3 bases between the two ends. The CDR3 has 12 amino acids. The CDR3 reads CASSQDVTEAFF. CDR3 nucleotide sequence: TGTGCCAGCAGCCAAGACGTCACTGAAGCTTTCTTT.

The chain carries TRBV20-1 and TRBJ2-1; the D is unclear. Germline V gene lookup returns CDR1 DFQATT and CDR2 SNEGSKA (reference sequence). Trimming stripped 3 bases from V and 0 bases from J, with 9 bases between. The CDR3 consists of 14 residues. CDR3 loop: CSASDGYSYNEQFF. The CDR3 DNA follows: TGCAGTGCTAGTGACGGGTACTCCTACAATGAGCAGTTCTTC.

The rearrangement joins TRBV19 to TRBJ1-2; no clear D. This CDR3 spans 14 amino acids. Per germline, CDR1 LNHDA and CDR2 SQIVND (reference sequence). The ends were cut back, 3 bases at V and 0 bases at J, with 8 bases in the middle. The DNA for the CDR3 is TGTGCCAGTAGTATTCGGCAGGCTAACTATGGCTACACCTTC. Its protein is CASSIRQANYGYTF.